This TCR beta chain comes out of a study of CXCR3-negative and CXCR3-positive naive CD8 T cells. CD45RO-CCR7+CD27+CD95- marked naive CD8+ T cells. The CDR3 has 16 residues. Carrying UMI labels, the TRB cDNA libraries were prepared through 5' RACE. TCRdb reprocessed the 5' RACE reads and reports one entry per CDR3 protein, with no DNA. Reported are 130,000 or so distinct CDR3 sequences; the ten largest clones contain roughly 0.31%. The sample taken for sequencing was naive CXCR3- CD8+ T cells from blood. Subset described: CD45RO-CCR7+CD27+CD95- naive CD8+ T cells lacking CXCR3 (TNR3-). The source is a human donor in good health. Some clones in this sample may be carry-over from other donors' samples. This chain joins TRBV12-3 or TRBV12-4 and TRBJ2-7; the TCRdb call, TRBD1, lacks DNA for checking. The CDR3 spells CASSSYDRASSYEQYF.